This TCR beta chain was observed in a study of CD8+ T cells in alopecia areata. RNA extraction and reverse transcription yielded cDNA as sequencing template. The assay was immunoSEQ multiplex PCR, and TCRdb's table has in-frame clones only and misses some. The table lists more than 200,000 clones, under 80% of them singletons. The CDR3 has 14 residues. V dropped 5 bases and J dropped 3 bases, with 14 bases sitting between them. The V gene's germline CDR1 is SGHAT and CDR2 FQNNGV. Here the sequenced sample was CD4+ T cells sorted from blood, taken at week 0. This TCR was recovered from a human donor with alopecia areata. The chain links TRBV11-2 to TRBJ2-7; no clear D gene. CDR3 residues: CASSPRAIDYEQYF. Written as DNA, the CDR3 is TGTGCCAGCAGCCCTAGGGCTATAGACTACGAGCAGTACTTC.